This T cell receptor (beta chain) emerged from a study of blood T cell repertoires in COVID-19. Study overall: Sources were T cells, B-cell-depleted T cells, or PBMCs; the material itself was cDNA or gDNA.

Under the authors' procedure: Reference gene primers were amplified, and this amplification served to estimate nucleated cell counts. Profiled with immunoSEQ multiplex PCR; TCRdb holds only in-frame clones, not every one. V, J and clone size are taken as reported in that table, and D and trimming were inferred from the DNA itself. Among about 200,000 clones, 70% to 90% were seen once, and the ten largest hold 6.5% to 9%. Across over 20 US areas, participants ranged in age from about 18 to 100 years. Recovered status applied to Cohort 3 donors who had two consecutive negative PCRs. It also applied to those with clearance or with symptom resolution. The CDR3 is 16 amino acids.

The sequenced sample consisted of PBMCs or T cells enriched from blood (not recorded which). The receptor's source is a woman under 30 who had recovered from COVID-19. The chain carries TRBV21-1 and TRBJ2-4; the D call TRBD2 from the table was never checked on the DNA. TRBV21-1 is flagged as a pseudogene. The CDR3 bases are TGTGCCAGCATTGGAAGCCAGAGACTAGCCAAAAACATTCAGTACTTC. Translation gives CASIGSQRLAKNIQYF.